A single sample gave rise to the 32 T cell receptor beta chains below, sequenced in a study of T cell changes during pregnancy in multiple sclerosis. The data were produced by immunoSEQ multiplex PCR, yet TCRdb's version contains in-frame clones alone and is incomplete. Of about 70,000 clones listed, less than 95% were seen once; the top ten hold approximately 0.63%. The sequencing used peripheral blood, collected in the third trimester of pregnancy. The receptors stem from a female donor with multiple sclerosis, enrolled in a pregnancy study.

The rearrangement links TRBV4-1 to TRBJ2-7; weak D call: TRBD2 (6 bases). Germline-derived CDR1 and CDR2 are MGHRA and YSYEKL. The CDR3 has 15 residues. V was pared by 1 base and J by 0 bases, with 10 bases between. As DNA, the CDR3 is TGCGCCAGCAGCCAAGGACACGGGAGCTCCTACGAGCAGTACTTC. Translation: CASSQGHGSSYEQYF.

The V call is TRBV11-1, the J call TRBJ2-7; D possibly corresponds to TRBD2 (6 bases). V shed 3 bases and J shed 7 bases, with 16 bases lying between them. This CDR3 region has 14 residues. Germline V gene sequence: CDR1 SGHAT, CDR2 FQDESV (reference sequence). DNA for the CDR3: TGTGCCAGCAGCTTCGTTGGGGTTGCGGGGGAGCAGTACTTC. This translates into CASSFVGVAGEQYF.

V and J are TRBV4-3 and TRBJ1-6; no definite D call. In germline, CDR1 is LGHNA, CDR2 YSLEER. Trimming stripped 0 bases from V and 7 bases from J, with 10 bases between. The CDR3 loop spans 15 amino acids. In DNA, the CDR3 is TGCGCCAGCAGCCAAGAGGCACAGACCAATTCACCCCTCCACTTT. This translates into CASSQEAQTNSPLHF.

The CDR3 here is CASSPFLAGTNNEQFF. In DNA form, the CDR3 reads TGCGCCAGCAGCCCATTCCTAGCGGGGACCAACAATGAGCAGTTCTTC. The rearrangement joins TRBV5-1 to TRBJ2-1, with TRBD2 matching 9 bases. Germline V gene data show CDR1 as SGHRS and CDR2 as YFSETQ. The CDR3 extends over 16 amino acids. The ends lost 4 bases at V and 5 bases at J; junction bases unmatched: 10.

The rearrangement uses TRBV6-5 and TRBJ2-4; the match to TRBD1 covers 10 bases. Germline V gene data show CDR1 as MNHEY and CDR2 as SVGAGI. This CDR3 contains 16 residues. The ends lost 0 bases at V and 4 bases at J; junction bases unmatched: 3. The CDR3 sequence is CASSYSRGQGKNIQYF. The DNA of the CDR3 is TGTGCCAGCAGTTACTCAAGGGGACAGGGGAAAAACATTCAGTACTTC.

This chain links TRBV6-6 with TRBJ1-2; unclear D gene. Germline assignment: CDR1 MNHNY and CDR2 SVGAGI (reference sequence). Deletions cut 0 bases from V and 4 bases from J, with 6 bases between. The CDR3 consists of 13 residues. The CDR3 nucleotides read TGTGCCAGCAGTTACTCGGAGGGCTATGGCTACACCTTC. This encodes CASSYSEGYGYTF.

Only one count was recorded for this clone. The chain joins TRBV29-1 to TRBJ2-3; 11 bases are shared with TRBD2. The CDR3 totals 16 residues. Per germline, CDR1 SQVTM and CDR2 ANQGSEA. V shed 4 bases, J shed 0 bases, and the junction held 6 bases outside the gene matches. The CDR3 DNA reads TGCAGCGTTGTACTAGCGGGGGACTCTAGCACAGATACGCAGTATTTT. It translates to CSVVLAGDSSTDTQYF.

V and J are TRBV19 and TRBJ2-7; weak D call: TRBD2 (6 bases). The CDR3 spans 13 residues. CDR1 and CDR2 (germline): LNHDA, SQIVND (reference sequence). Trimming took 5 bases from V and 3 from J, leaving 11 bases between them. The CDR3 nucleotides are TGTGCCAGTAGTCAGGGACTCGTCTACGAGCAGTACTTC. It translates to CASSQGLVYEQYF.

V and J are TRBV9 and TRBJ2-7; 7 nucleotides match TRBD1. This CDR3 comprises 14 residues. CDR1 is SGDLS, CDR2 YYNGEE, per germline. V gave up 4 bases and J gave up 5 bases; unmatched junction bases: 9. This CDR3 reads CASSPRQGGHEQYF. Here the CDR3 DNA reads TGTGCCAGCAGCCCCAGACAGGGCGGGCACGAGCAGTACTTC.

This clone was recorded a few times. The V and J genes are TRBV29-1 and TRBJ1-1, with 11 nucleotides matching TRBD1. V was pared by 5 bases and J by 4 bases, with 9 bases of the junction left unmatched. Germline assignment: CDR1 SQVTM and CDR2 ANQGSEA. The CDR3 sequence is 15 residues long. CDR3 residues: CSVLGQGADGTEAFF. The CDR3 nucleotides read TGCAGCGTTTTAGGACAGGGGGCCGATGGCACTGAAGCTTTCTTT.

The J gene is TRBJ2-3, the V gene TRBV21-1; TRBD1 is the table's D call and was not checked against the DNA. TRBV21-1 is reported as a pseudogene. The CDR3 runs to 19 residues. The CDR3 spells CASSKGRDRKQGRADTQYF. In DNA, the CDR3 is TGTGCCAGCAGCAAAGGACGAGACCGAAAACAGGGGCGCGCAGATACGCAGTATTTT.

CDR3 amino acids: CASSEGHTYEQYF. In DNA, the CDR3 is TGTGCCAGCAGTGAAGGACATACCTACGAGCAGTACTTC. The chain employs TRBV6-1 and TRBJ2-7, with D uncertain. Germline-derived CDR1 and CDR2 are MNHNS and SASEGT. Trimming removed 1 base at V and 2 bases at J, with 6 bases between. The CDR3 is made up of 13 amino acids.

The V gene is TRBV7-9, the J gene TRBJ2-3; D not certain. The CDR3 runs to 16 residues. The germline V gene encodes CDR1 SEHNR and CDR2 FQNEAQ (reference sequence). V was pared by 9 bases and J by 1 base, with 20 bases between. For the CDR3, the DNA is TGTGCCAGTGATAGCCTGAGGCGCTCTCGCACAGATACGCAGTATTTT. It translates to CASDSLRRSRTDTQYF.

The V call is TRBV27, the J call TRBJ1-2; 9 bases are shared with TRBD1. Germline assignment: CDR1 MNHEY and CDR2 SMNVEV (reference sequence). Unmatched junction bases numbered 9, after V lost 6 bases and J lost 7 bases. This CDR3 region has 14 residues. The CDR3 DNA is TGTGCCAGCAGATATTTCGGGACAGGGACTGGCTACACCTTC. Translation: CASRYFGTGTGYTF.

The chain carries TRBV30 and TRBJ1-1, with 11 bases lining up with TRBD1. Germline CDR1 is GTSNPN and CDR2 is SVGIG (reference sequence). The CDR3 has 14 residues. With 5 bases clipped from V and 3 bases from J, the junction kept 5 bases outside the gene matches. CDR3 protein: CAWGQGAWDTEAFF. CDR3 nucleotide sequence: TGTGCCTGGGGACAGGGGGCATGGGACACTGAAGCTTTCTTT.

The chain is built from TRBV5-6 and TRBJ1-3; D remains ambiguous. The CDR3 extends over 15 amino acids. V was trimmed by 1 base and J by 4 bases, leaving 12 bases between them. In germline, CDR1 is SGHDT, CDR2 YYEEEE. CDR3 nucleotides: TGTGCCAGCAGCTTGCCGGGATTCGGAGGAAACACCATATATTTT. This gives the protein CASSLPGFGGNTIYF.

This chain links TRBV27 with TRBJ2-7; perhaps TRBD1 as D (6 bases). This CDR3 has 13 amino acids. With 6 bases removed from V and 7 bases from J, the gap between germline ends came to 16 bases. Per germline, CDR1 MNHEY and CDR2 SMNVEV (reference sequence). CDR3 coding DNA: TGTGCCAGCAGGTCTACAGGGCCCGGTGAGCAGTACTTC. It codes for CASRSTGPGEQYF.

The CDR3, as DNA: TGTGCCAGCAGCTTGGCCGGACTAGTTGCAGATACGCAGTATTTT. This sequence encodes CASSLAGLVADTQYF. The gene calls are TRBV5-6 and TRBJ2-3; 7 bases line up with TRBD2. From germline, CDR1 is SGHDT and CDR2 YYEEEE. The CDR3 covers 15 residues. Losses at the gene ends were 0 bases for V and 4 bases for J; bases not matched to a gene: 5.

The rearrangement links TRBV6-4 to TRBJ1-6; D gene unclear. Per the germline V gene, CDR1 is MRHNA and CDR2 is SNTAGT. Trimming took 0 bases from V and 7 from J, leaving 7 bases between them. CDR3 length: 14 residues. The chain's CDR3 is CASSDSGGNSPLHF. CDR3 DNA: TGTGCCAGCAGTGACTCAGGAGGGAATTCACCCCTCCACTTT.

This chain links TRBV12-5 with TRBJ2-1, with D perhaps matching TRBD2 (5 bases). Germline V lookup: CDR1 LGHNT, CDR2 FRNRAP. V gave up 5 bases and J gave up 8 bases, with 19 bases separating them. This CDR3 has 15 residues. For the CDR3, the DNA is TGTGCTAGTGGTGGAATAGTTGGAGGTGGGGATGAGCAGTTCTTC. It is translated as CASGGIVGGGDEQFF.

The J gene is TRBJ2-7, the V gene TRBV5-6; 12 bases line up with TRBD1. CDR1 and CDR2 (germline): SGHDT, YYEEEE. This CDR3 has 16 residues. The ends lost 0 bases at V and 2 bases at J; junction bases unmatched: 3. The CDR3 loop reads CASSLARDRGPYEQYF. For the CDR3, the DNA is TGTGCCAGCAGCTTGGCCCGGGACAGGGGGCCCTACGAGCAGTACTTC.

V and J are TRBV10-3 and TRBJ1-1; D remains unclear. The CDR3 is 14 amino acids. Germline values: CDR1 ENHRY, CDR2 SYGVKD. V shed 4 bases and J shed 7 bases, with 16 bases lying between them. The CDR3, as DNA: TGTGCCATCAGTGGCCCTACTATGCGAGATGAAGCTTTCTTT. Amino acids: CAISGPTMRDEAFF.

V gene TRBV18 combines with J gene TRBJ1-1; possible D gene TRBD1, 5 bases. Germline V gene lookup returns CDR1 KGHSH and CDR2 LQKENI. CDR3 length equals 18 residues. Trimming took off 3 bases at V and 0 bases at J, with 20 bases between the two ends. This chain's CDR3 is CASSPLGPGGDMNTEAFF. The CDR3, as DNA: TGTGCCAGCTCACCTCTAGGGCCCGGGGGAGATATGAACACTGAAGCTTTCTTT.

The chain carries TRBV7-3 and TRBJ2-5; D may be TRBD2 (5 bases). The CDR3 spans 13 residues. V gave up 2 bases and J gave up 4 bases, with 8 bases separating them. Germline lookup yields CDR1 SGHTA and CDR2 FQGTGA. Here the CDR3 reads CASSLEGSETQYF. In nucleotides, the CDR3 is TGTGCCAGCAGCTTAGAGGGATCAGAGACCCAGTACTTC.

The chain combines TRBV15 with TRBJ1-1; possibly TRBD1 for D (6 bases). V gave up 3 bases and J gave up 5 bases, with 13 bases separating them. The CDR3 contains 14 residues. The germline gives CDR1 LNHNV, CDR2 YYDKDF (reference sequence). The CDR3 DNA reads TGTGCCACCAGCAGTCAATCGCAGGGGACTGAAGCTTTCTTT. It codes for CATSSQSQGTEAFF.

The rearrangement uses TRBV9 and TRBJ1-2; D remains ambiguous. Trimming cost V 6 bases and J 7 bases, with 19 bases left between them. Per germline, CDR1 SGDLS and CDR2 YYNGEE. The CDR3 runs 14 residues. This CDR3 reads CASTKRASPLGYTF. CDR3 in DNA: TGTGCCAGCACCAAGAGGGCAAGCCCCCTTGGCTACACCTTC.

The gene calls are TRBV5-1 and TRBJ1-6; D is perhaps TRBD1 (5 bases). This CDR3 spans 16 amino acids. V was shortened by 4 bases and J by 7 bases, with 18 bases between the two germline ends. Germline values: CDR1 SGHRS, CDR2 YFSETQ. CDR3 in DNA: TGCGCCAGCAGCCCGGGACTCTCTCAGGGAAATTCACCCCTCCACTTT. This codes for CASSPGLSQGNSPLHF.

The chain recombines TRBV6-5 with TRBJ1-5; possible D gene TRBD1, 6 bases. Trimming pared 5 bases from V and 2 bases from J, leaving 13 bases between. Germline assignment: CDR1 MNHEY and CDR2 SVGAGI. This CDR3 contains 15 residues. The CDR3 is CASSPGGLGNQPQHF. Here the CDR3 DNA reads TGTGCCAGCAGTCCTGGGGGCCTGGGCAATCAGCCCCAGCATTTT.

V gene TRBV5-1 combines with J gene TRBJ1-6; 7 nucleotides align to TRBD1. V lost 4 bases, J lost 8 bases, and 6 bases stayed unmatched. Germline V gene sequence: CDR1 SGHRS, CDR2 YFSETQ. The CDR3 has 14 amino acids. CDR3 nucleotides: TGCGCCAGCAGCGGGGACAGAGAATATTCACCCCTCCACTTT. It specifies CASSGDREYSPLHF.

This clone was observed a few times. This sequence joins TRBV6-5 and TRBJ1-5; D unclear. Trimming removed 6 bases at V and 3 bases at J, with 12 bases between. The CDR3 is made up of 14 amino acids. The germline V gene has CDR1 MNHEY and CDR2 SVGAGI. The chain's CDR3 is CASRKGGANQPQHF. DNA of the CDR3: TGTGCCAGCAGAAAAGGAGGTGCCAATCAGCCCCAGCATTTT.

This sequence joins TRBV9 and TRBJ2-2; weak D call: TRBD1 (6 bases). V was shortened by 3 bases and J by 1 base, with 10 bases between the two germline ends. CDR1 is SGDLS, CDR2 YYNGEE, per germline. The CDR3 covers 15 residues. The CDR3 region has the DNA TGTGCCAGCAGCGACAGGGCCGTGAACACCGGGGAGCTGTTTTTT. This gives the protein CASSDRAVNTGELFF.

With regard to this clone: Mismatch with germline at one junction end may stem from a read error. The chain joins TRBV7-7 to TRBJ1-1; D may be TRBD1 (5 bases). From germline, CDR1 is SSHAT and CDR2 FNYEAQ (reference sequence). CDR3 length: 13 residues. CDR3 in DNA: TGTGCTAGCAGCCGAGGACAGAACACTGAAGCTTTCTTT. Its protein is CASSRGQNTEAFF.